This T cell receptor (beta chain) was documented in a study of CD8+ T cells in alopecia areata listed by TCRdb under 2018. Background for the entire study: Treated patients were enrolled in an open-label pilot trial of oral tofacitinib at 5 to 10 mg twice daily for moderate-to-severe alopecia areata. Tofacitinib was administered for 6 to 18 months, and 6 months of follow-up off drug were then conducted to assess delayed response and recurrence. In treated patients, disease severity was measured using the SALT score, which gives the percentage of scalp surface area affected. RNA was obtained with the PAXgene miRNA kit for fixed scalp, the miRNeasy kit for PBMCs, and the RNeasy kit for mouse skin. TCRbeta CDR3 regions were amplified by immunoSEQ multiplex PCR using 35 Vbeta forward and 13 Jbeta reverse primers. Tofacitinib-treated patients had biopsies at baseline and at 4 and 24 weeks of treatment, with a later scalp biopsy in several patients. High-throughput TCRbeta sequencing was used to examine T cell clonal expansion in alopecia areata in both the C3H/HeJ mouse model and human patients. Scalp tissue and sorted CD4+ and CD8+ peripheral blood T cells from patchy and totalis/universalis alopecia areata patients and from healthy controls were covered by human TCRbeta sequencing. Scalp clonality was compared across normal scalp (n=4), patchy alopecia areata scalp (n=8), and alopecia totalis/universalis scalp (n=8). Overall study results and their limits: Compared with mice, TCR sequences shared between patients were less clear, possibly partly because of HLA diversity across the patient population. During tofacitinib treatment, many expanded lesional clones remained in scalp and blood, and this persistence may partly explain relapse after treatment is stopped. Scalp TCR repertoire analysis is complicated because resident alphabeta T cells in normal human skin are also sequenced, whereas mouse skin is dominated by gammadelta T cells. Because the treated cohort was small and included a single nonresponder, larger studies are needed to assess links between baseline CD8+ expansion and response. Compared with normal scalp, lesional scalp, particularly in alopecia totalis/universalis, had higher clonality and more expanded CD8+ clones, which suggests antigenic drive. With tofacitinib, both scalp clonality and the number of expanded CD8+ clones among the top 100 scalp clones went down significantly.

Comment on this clone: Its antigen is unknown. The record has no base qualities; no much larger clone is one base away.

What the time point label conveys for this sample: around 28 days on oral tofacitinib. The treatment or condition label corresponds to: oral pan-JAK inhibitor, 5-10 mg twice daily. Lesional scalp punch biopsies and peripheral blood were obtained from alopecia areata patients. PBMCs were separated by density centrifugation and stained for CD3, CD4 and CD8, after which CD4+ and CD8+ T cells were sorted on a FACSAria. Libraries were built with the immunoSEQ multiplex PCR assay. For TCR sequencing, RNA was extracted from every sample and reverse transcribed into cDNA to serve as template. SuperScript III was used for first-strand cDNA synthesis, primed with a 2:1 mix of oligo-dT and random hexamers. Amplification bias was assessed with a synthetic immune receptor repertoire, and residual bias was removed computationally. The study's own analysis went as follows. Raw reads were preprocessed to remove errors, and CDR3 was defined according to IMGT conventions as the region from the conserved cysteine to phenylalanine. Clonality was computed as 1 minus the Shannon entropy, with the entropy normalized by log2 of the number of productive unique TCRs. Scalp TCRbeta sequences were cross-referenced with sorted blood CD4 and CD8 repertoires so that the CD4 or CD8 identity of scalp clones could be inferred. TCRdb's version of the immuneACCESS table is confined to in-frame rearrangements and falls short of the full clone set. An unresolved V gene accounts for under half of the shortfall where checked; the remainder is of unknown origin. V and J calls and clone size are as listed in that table; D and trimming were resolved from the DNA. A total of about 210,000 clones appear in this sample, around 57% of them only once. About 1.4% of the sample belongs to the ten largest clones.

This clonotype was obtained from a human donor with alopecia areata. This sample comprised CD4+ T cells sorted from blood, obtained at week 4, from a patient treated with tofacitinib.

The DNA is TGTGCCTGGAGTGACAGGGCGGATCAGCCCCAGCATTTT. This sequence encodes CAWSDRADQPQHF. Recombination joined TRBV30 with TRBJ1-5, with TRBD1 tentatively as D gene (6 bases match). The germline V gene encodes CDR1 GTSNPN and CDR2 SVGIG (reference sequence). Trimming at the junction amounts to 1 base on V and 5 bases on J, and the germline ends lie 9 bases apart. The CDR3 holds 13 amino acids from the cysteine to the phenylalanine. Left in the record is the CDR3 DNA by itself, 39 bases read in frame from the first base. Here the CDR3 is joined to the reference TRBV30 and TRBJ1-5 genes, and the full variable domain is: SQTIHQWPATLVQPVGSPLSLECTVEGTSNPNLYWYRQAAGRGLQLLFYSVGIGQISSEVPQNLSASRPQDRQFILSSKKLLLSDSGFYLCAWSDRADQPQHFGDGTRLSIL.